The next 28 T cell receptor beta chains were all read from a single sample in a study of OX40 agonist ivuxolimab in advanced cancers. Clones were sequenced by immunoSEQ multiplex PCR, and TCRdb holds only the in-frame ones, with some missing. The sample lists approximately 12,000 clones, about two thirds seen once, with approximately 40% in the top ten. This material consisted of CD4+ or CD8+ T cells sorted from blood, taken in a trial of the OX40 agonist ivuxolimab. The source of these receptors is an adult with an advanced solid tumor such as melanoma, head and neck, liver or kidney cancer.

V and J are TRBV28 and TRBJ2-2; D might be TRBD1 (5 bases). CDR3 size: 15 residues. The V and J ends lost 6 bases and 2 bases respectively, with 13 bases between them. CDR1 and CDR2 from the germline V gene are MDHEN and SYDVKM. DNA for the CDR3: TGTGCCAGCAGCCTGACAGCCGACAACACCGGGGAGCTGTTTTTT. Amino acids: CASSLTADNTGELFF.

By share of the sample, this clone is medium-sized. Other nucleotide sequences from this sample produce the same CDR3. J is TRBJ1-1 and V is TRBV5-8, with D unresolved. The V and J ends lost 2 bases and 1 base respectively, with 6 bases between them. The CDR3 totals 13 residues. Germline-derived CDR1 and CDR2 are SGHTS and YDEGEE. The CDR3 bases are TGTGCCAGCAGCTTTCCACAGAACACTGAAGCTTTCTTT. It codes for CASSFPQNTEAFF.

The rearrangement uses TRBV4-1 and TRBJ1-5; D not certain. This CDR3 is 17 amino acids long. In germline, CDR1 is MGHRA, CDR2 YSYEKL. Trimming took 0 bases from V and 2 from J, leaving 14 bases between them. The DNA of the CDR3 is TGCGCCAGCAGCCAAGAATGGAGGGAAGAGGGCAATCAGCCCCAGCATTTT. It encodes CASSQEWREEGNQPQHF.

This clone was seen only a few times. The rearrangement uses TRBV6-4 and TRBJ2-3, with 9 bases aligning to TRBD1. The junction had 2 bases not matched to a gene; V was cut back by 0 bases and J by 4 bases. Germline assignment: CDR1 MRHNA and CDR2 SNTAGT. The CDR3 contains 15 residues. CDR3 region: CASSDSTGGSDTQYF. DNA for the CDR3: TGTGCCAGCAGTGACTCGACAGGGGGATCAGATACGCAGTATTTT.

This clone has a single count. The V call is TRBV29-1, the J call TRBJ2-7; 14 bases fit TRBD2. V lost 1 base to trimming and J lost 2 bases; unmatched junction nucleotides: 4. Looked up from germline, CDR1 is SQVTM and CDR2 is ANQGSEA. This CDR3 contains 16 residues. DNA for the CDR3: TGCAGCGTTGAAGGAACGACTAGCGGGAGGGCCTACGAGCAGTACTTC. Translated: CSVEGTTSGRAYEQYF.

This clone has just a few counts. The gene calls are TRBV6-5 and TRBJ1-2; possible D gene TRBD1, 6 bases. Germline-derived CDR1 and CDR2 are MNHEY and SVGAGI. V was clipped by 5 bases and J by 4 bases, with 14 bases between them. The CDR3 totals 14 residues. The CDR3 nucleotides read TGTGCCAGCAGTGTCGGGACACTTAGCTATGGCTACACCTTC. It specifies CASSVGTLSYGYTF.

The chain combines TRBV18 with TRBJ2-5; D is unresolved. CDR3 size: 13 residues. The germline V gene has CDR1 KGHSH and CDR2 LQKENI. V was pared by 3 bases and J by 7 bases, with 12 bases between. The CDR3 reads CASSPRVGSTQYF. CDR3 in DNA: TGTGCCAGCTCACCGCGCGTAGGGTCGACCCAGTACTTC.

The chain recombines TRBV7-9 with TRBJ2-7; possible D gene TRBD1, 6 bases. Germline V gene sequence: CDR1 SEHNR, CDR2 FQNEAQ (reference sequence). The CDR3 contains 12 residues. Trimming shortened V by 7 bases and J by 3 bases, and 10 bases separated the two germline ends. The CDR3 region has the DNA TGTGCCAGCAACGGACAGAGCTACGAGCAGTACTTC. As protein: CASNGQSYEQYF.

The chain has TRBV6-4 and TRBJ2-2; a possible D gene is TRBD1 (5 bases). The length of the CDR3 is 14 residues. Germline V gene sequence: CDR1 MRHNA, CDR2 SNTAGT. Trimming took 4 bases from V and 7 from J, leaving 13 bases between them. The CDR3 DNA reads TGTGCCAGCAGTGCACAGGTCGAAGGCGGGGAGCTGTTTTTT. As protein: CASSAQVEGGELFF.

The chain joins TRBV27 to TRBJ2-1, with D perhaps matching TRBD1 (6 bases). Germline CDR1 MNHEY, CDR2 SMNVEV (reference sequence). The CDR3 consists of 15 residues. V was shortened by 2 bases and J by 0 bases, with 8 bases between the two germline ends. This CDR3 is CASSLMGASYNEQFF. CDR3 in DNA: TGTGCCAGCAGTTTAATGGGGGCCTCCTACAATGAGCAGTTCTTC.

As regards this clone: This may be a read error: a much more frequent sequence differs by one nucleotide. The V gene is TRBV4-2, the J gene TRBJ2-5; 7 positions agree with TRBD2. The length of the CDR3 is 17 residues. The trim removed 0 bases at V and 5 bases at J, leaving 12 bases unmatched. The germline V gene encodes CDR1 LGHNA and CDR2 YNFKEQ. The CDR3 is CASSQDPTSPTPETQYF. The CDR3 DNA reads TGTGCCAGCAGCCAAGACCCGACTAGCCCCACGCCCGAGACCCAGTACTTC.

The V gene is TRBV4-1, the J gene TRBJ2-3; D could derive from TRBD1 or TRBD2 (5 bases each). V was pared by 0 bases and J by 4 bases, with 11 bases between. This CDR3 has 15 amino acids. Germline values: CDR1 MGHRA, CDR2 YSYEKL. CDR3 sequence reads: CASSQDLGVSDTQYF. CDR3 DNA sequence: TGCGCCAGCAGCCAAGATTTGGGGGTGTCAGATACGCAGTATTTT.

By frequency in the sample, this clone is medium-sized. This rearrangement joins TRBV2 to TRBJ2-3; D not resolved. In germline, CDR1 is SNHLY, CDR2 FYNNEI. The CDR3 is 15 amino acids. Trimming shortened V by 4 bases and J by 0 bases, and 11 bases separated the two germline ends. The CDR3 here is CASSALGASTDTQYF. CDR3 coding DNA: TGTGCCAGCAGTGCCCTAGGAGCAAGCACAGATACGCAGTATTTT.

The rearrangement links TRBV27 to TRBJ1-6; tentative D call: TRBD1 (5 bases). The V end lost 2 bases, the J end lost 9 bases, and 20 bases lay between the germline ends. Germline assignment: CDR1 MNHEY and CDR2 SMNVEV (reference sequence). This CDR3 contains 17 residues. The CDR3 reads CASSLLWGAGVGSPLHF. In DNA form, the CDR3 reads TGTGCCAGCAGTTTACTATGGGGCGCGGGGGTTGGTTCACCCCTCCACTTT.

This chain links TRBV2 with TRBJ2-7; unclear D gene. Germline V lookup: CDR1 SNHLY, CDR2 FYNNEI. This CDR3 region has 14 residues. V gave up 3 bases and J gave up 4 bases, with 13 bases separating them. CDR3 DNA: TGTGCCAGCAGTGACCCACAGACAAGATACGAGCAGTACTTC. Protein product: CASSDPQTRYEQYF.

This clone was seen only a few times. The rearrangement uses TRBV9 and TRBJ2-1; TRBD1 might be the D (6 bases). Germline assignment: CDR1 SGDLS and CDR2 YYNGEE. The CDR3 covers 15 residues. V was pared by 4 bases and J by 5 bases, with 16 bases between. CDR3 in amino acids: CASSPTGTLNNEQFF. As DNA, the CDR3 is TGTGCCAGCAGCCCAACCGGGACACTGAACAATGAGCAGTTCTTC. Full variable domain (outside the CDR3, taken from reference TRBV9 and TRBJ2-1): DSGVTQTPKHLITATGQRVTLRCSPRSGDLSVYWYQQSLDQGLQFLIQYYNGEERAKGNILERFSAQQFPDLHSELNLSSLELGDSALYFCASSPTGTLNNEQFFGPGTRLTVL.

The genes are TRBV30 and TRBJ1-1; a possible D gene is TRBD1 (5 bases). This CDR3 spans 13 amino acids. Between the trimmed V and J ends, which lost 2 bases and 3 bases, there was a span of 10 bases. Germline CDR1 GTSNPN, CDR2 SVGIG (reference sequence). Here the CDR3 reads CAWSLLTDTEAFF. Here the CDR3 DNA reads TGTGCCTGGAGTCTATTGACAGACACTGAAGCTTTCTTT.

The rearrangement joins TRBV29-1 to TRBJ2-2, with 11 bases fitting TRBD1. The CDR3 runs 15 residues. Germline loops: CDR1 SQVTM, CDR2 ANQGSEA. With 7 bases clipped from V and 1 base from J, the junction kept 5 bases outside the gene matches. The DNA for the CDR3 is TGCAGCGGAATGGGGACAGGGGGGAACACCGGGGAGCTGTTTTTT. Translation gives CSGMGTGGNTGELFF.

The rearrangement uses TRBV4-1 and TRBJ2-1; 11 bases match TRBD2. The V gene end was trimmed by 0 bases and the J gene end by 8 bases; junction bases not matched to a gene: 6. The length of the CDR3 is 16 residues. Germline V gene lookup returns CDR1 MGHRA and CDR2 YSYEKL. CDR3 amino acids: CASSQDPLAGGDEQFF. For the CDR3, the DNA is TGCGCCAGCAGCCAAGACCCGCTAGCGGGAGGTGATGAGCAGTTCTTC.

CDR3 sequence: CASSLTGGSDFQFF. The DNA of the CDR3 is TGTGCCAGCAGCTTAACGGGGGGATCGGACTTTCAGTTCTTC. This chain connects TRBV7-3 to TRBJ2-1, with D maybe TRBD2 (6 bases). Germline V CDR1 and CDR2: SGHTA, FQGTGA. The length of the CDR3 is 14 residues. The ends were cut back, 0 bases at V and 13 bases at J, with 16 bases in the middle. The variable domain in full, completed from reference TRBV7-3 and TRBJ2-1, reads GAGVSQTPSNKVTEKGKYVELRCDPISGHTALYWYRQSLGQGPEFLIYFQGTGAADDSGLPNDRFFAVRPEGSVSTLKIQRTERGDSAVYLCASSLTGGSDFQFFGPGTRLTVL.

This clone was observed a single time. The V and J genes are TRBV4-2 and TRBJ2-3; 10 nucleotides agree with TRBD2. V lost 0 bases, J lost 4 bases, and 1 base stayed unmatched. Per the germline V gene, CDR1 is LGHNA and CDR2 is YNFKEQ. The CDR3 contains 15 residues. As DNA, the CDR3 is TGTGCCAGCAGCCAAGACCTAGCGGGAGCAGATACGCAGTATTTT. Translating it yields CASSQDLAGADTQYF.

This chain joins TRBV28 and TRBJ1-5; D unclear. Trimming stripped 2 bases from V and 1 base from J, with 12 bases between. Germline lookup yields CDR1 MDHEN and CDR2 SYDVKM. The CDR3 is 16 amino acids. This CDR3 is CASSLSGFGSNQPQHF. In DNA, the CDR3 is TGTGCCAGCAGTTTAAGTGGTTTCGGGAGCAATCAGCCCCAGCATTTT.

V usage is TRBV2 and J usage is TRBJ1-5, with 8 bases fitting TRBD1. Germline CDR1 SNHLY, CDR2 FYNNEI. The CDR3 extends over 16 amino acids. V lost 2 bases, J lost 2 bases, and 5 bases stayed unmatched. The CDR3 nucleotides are TGTGCCAGCAGTGAACAGGGGGCGCGAGGCAATCAGCCCCAGCATTTT. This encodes CASSEQGARGNQPQHF.

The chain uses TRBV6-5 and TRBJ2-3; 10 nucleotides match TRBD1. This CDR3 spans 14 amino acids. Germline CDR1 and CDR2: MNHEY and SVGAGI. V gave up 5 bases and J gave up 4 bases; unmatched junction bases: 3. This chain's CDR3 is CASSEGQGADTQYF. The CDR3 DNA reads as TGTGCCAGCAGTGAAGGACAGGGGGCAGATACGCAGTATTTT.

The CDR3 region is CATTTASITDTQYF. CDR3 sequence (DNA): TGTGCCACCACAACCGCTAGTATCACAGATACGCAGTATTTT. This chain joins TRBV6-6 and TRBJ2-3; unclear D gene. With 10 bases removed from V and 2 bases from J, the gap between germline ends came to 16 bases. The length of the CDR3 is 14 residues. Germline values: CDR1 MNHNY, CDR2 SVGAGI (reference sequence).

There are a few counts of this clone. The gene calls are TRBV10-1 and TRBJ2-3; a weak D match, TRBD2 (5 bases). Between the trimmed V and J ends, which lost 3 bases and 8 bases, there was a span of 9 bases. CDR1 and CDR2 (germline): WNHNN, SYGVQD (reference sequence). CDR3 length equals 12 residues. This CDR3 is CASSDPGGTQYF. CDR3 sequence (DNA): TGCGCCAGCAGTGACCCTGGAGGTACGCAGTATTTT.

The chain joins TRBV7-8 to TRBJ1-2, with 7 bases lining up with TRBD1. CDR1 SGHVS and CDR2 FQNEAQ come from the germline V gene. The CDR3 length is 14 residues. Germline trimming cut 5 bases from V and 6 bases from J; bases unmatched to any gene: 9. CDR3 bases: TGTGCCAGCAGCCCTATCTTACAGGGGAATGGCTACACCTTC. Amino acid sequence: CASSPILQGNGYTF.

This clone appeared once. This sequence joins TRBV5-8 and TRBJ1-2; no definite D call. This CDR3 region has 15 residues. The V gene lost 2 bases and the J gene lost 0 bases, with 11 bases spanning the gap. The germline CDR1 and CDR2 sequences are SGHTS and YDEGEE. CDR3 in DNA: TGTGCCAGCAGCTTAGGGCCGCCAACTAACTATGGCTACACCTTC. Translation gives CASSLGPPTNYGYTF.